This T cell receptor (beta chain) was recovered during a study of T cell changes during pregnancy in multiple sclerosis. A single count supports this clone. Produced via immunoSEQ multiplex PCR; TCRdb's table is partial and in-frame only. The sample consists of 60,000 to 65,000 clones, around 91% of them appearing once. The CDR3 loop spans 15 amino acids. The V gene end was trimmed by 6 bases and the J gene end by 2 bases; junction bases not matched to a gene: 7. Germline assignment: CDR1 MDHEN and CDR2 SYDVKM. This sample comprised peripheral blood, obtained in the second trimester of pregnancy. This TCR came from a female donor in good health, enrolled as a control in a pregnancy study. This rearrangement joins TRBV28 to TRBJ2-5; 9 bases match TRBD1. The CDR3 loop reads CASRTGQGIQETQYF. The DNA of the CDR3 is TGTGCCAGCAGGACCGGACAGGGGATACAAGAGACCCAGTACTTC.